This T cell receptor beta chain is drawn from a study of cytomegalovirus exposure and HLA in healthy donors. Overall study context: Among the approximately 400 genotyped donors, 70% to 90% were placed in the Caucasian-associated ancestry cluster.

With 60 Vbeta and 13 Jbeta primers, the PCR was carried out. Profiled with immunoSEQ multiplex PCR; TCRdb holds only in-frame clones, not every one. The profile shows under 200,000 clones, around 68% of them singletons. Study-wide results and caveats: Further analysis, carried out later, found HLA-associated TCR beta chains more clonally expanded than equally common other chains.

Remarks on this clone: What it binds is not known.

The V end lost 3 bases, the J end lost 9 bases, and 18 bases lay between the germline ends. Germline V gene lookup returns CDR1 LNHDA and CDR2 SQIVND (reference sequence). This CDR3 region has 15 residues. The sample comprised PBMCs. The rearrangement joins TRBV19 to TRBJ2-1; TRBD2 is a possible D gene (6 bases). The receptor's source is a man between 50 and 59 years old in good health and CMV-seronegative. The CDR3 DNA is TGTGCCAGTAGTATGGGGAGGCAGGGACGGGGTGAGCAGTTCTTC. It encodes CASSMGRQGRGEQFF. Full variable domain (missing parts from reference TRBV19 and TRBJ2-1): DGGITQSPKYLFRKEGQNVTLSCEQNLNHDAMYWYRQDPGQGLRLIYYSQIVNDFQKGDIAEGYSVSREKKESFPLTVTSAQKNPTAFYLCASSMGRQGRGEQFFGPGTRLTVL.